The entry below gives a single T cell receptor (beta chain) sequence along with its context. Its antigen is currently unknown. TCRdb analysed the RT-PCR reads with MiXCR anew, one entry per CDR3 protein. There are about 780,000 distinct CDR3 sequences in the sample; approximately 18% occur only once, and approximately 11% lies in the top ten. This specimen belongs to a study of response to subunit inactivated influenza vaccine. Notes on the study in general: The authors put forward the suggestion that each seasonal influenza vaccination may bring in only a limited number of new T cells.

V shed 6 bases and J 5 bases; nucleotides not matched to a gene: 10. CDR3 length: 14 residues. From germline, CDR1 is MDHEN and CDR2 SYDVKM. The chain is built from TRBV28 and TRBJ2-7; the match to TRBD1 covers 7 bases. The clonotype comes from a man aged 50-60 years who received an inactivated influenza vaccine. Sequences were derived from PBMCs from blood, sampled around 5 days after vaccination. The CDR3: CASRTGTEYHEQYF. The CDR3, as DNA: TGTGCCAGCAGGACCGGGACAGAGTACCACGAGCAGTACTTC.